This entry is about one T cell receptor beta chain. What it recognizes is unknown. A single base separates this from a much larger clone, so it may be a read error. This library used about 360 ng RNA and molecular barcoded adaptors spanning alpha/delta and beta/gamma chains. One entry per CDR3 protein results from TCRdb running MiXCR on the reads. This sample has 30,000 to 45,000 distinct CDR3 sequences, with approximately 15% found just once. This record comes from a study of read filtering for tumor transcriptome and immune sequencing. Turning to the study itself: IR-seq gave about 3.5 to 11 million TCR reads per sample; RNA-seq gave roughly 80 to 1,400. General study results and limits: Sorted CD138-negative bone marrow cells were not purified T cells.

The CDR3 loop spans 15 amino acids. CDR1 LGHDT and CDR2 YNNKEL come from the germline V gene (reference sequence). J was trimmed by 1 base and V by 4 bases; bases with no gene match: 3. This rearrangement joins TRBV3-1 to TRBJ1-1; TRBD1 matches 10 bases. The TCR sequence derives from a donor over 35 with multiple myeloma. The specimen sequenced was a population of CD138-negative cells sorted from bone marrow. In DNA form, the CDR3 reads TGTGCCAGCAGCCTGACAGGGGGCGCGAACACTGAAGCTTTCTTT. It codes for CASSLTGGANTEAFF.